Following are 21 T cell receptor beta chains from one sample sequenced in a study of tumor-infiltrating lymphocytes in primary liver carcinoma. Production of TCR beta cDNA used around 500 ng total RNA together with a constant-region primer. Modified slightly, ARM-PCR produced TCR beta libraries over three nested multiplex PCR rounds. With TRBV1-TRBV30 forward primers and a C-beta reverse primer, the first two PCR rounds were run for about 10 cycles each. Using its own MiXCR run on the multiplex PCR reads, TCRdb lists one record per CDR3 protein. Of around 27,000 distinct CDR3 sequences listed, 78% were seen once; the top ten hold roughly half. Both RNA and DNA were isolated together from about 21-30 mg of bulk tissue that had not been sorted. Sequenced sample: liver tumor tissue from sampling region 3. Indicated subset: tumor region T3, left-lateral pole. The receptors were sampled from a man between 40 and 49 years old with primary liver carcinoma and hepatitis B virus infection.

A word on this clonotype: Germline is not matched at one junction end, which may reflect a read error. The J gene is TRBJ2-5, the V gene TRBV12-3 or TRBV12-4; TRBD2 matches at 9 bases. This CDR3 region has 15 residues. The CDR3 DNA reads as TGTGCCAGCAGGGCGGGTGAGGTAGCGGGAGAGACCCGGTACTTC. Its protein product is CASRAGEVAGETRYF.

A word on this clonotype: One end of the junction is discordant with germline, which a read error may explain. The CDR3 loop reads CAISPATDTQYF. For the CDR3, the DNA is TGTGCAATCAGCCCCGCCACAGATACGCAGTATTTT. The V gene is TRBV10-3, the J gene TRBJ2-3; D not resolved. The CDR3 sequence is 12 residues long. CDR1 is ENHRY, CDR2 SYGVKD, per germline.

A remark on this clonotype: The conserved phenylalanine or tryptophan normally closing the CDR3 is absent here, so this likely arose from a read error. No DNA is shown, since the ends of the CDR3 on it are uncertain; the CDR3 is the one TCRdb lists. V and J are TRBV10-3 and TRBJ2-1; the tabulated D call, TRBD1, remains unverified against the DNA. The CDR3 is made up of 12 amino acids, end residues included. Germline assignment: CDR1 ENHRY and CDR2 SYGVKD. CDR3 residues: CAISSPWNEQLL.

A word on this clonotype: The germline gene is not matched at one end of the junction; a read error may be the cause. The chain uses TRBV11-2 and TRBJ2-7; D may match TRBD1 or TRBD2 (5 bases each). This CDR3 region has 15 residues. CDR1 and CDR2 from the germline V gene are SGHAT and FQNNGV. The CDR3 DNA follows: TGTGTCAGCAGCTTAGAGTCCGGGACGTCTGGCGAACAGTACTTC. It encodes CVSSLESGTSGEQYF.

This clonotype was seen at least ten times. This chain joins TRBV7-8 and TRBJ2-1; D is unresolved. Trimming left V 4 bases short and J 2 bases short, with 15 bases between. Germline CDR1 SGHVS, CDR2 FQNEAQ. This CDR3 has 16 residues. CDR3 region: CASSSDFGGTYNEQFF. The CDR3 coding sequence is TGTGCCAGCAGCTCTGACTTCGGCGGTACCTACAATGAGCAGTTCTTC.

With respect to this clonotype: At one end the junction does not follow the germline gene, possibly because of a read error. This rearrangement joins TRBV11-3 to TRBJ2-1; TRBD2 matches 7 bases. Germline CDR1 and CDR2: SGHNT and YENEEA. The CDR3 extends over 15 amino acids. In nucleotides, the CDR3 is TGTACCAGCAGCGCCAGGACTAGAGAGATTAATGAGCAGTTCTTC. Translation gives CTSSARTREINEQFF.

This clonotype was observed a few times. One end of the junction does not line up with germline, which may come from a read error. The CDR3, as DNA: TGTGCCAGCAGTTTGGCAACCCGGTTTTGGCAGTACTTC. As protein: CASSLATRFWQYF. The chain is built from TRBV5-6 and TRBJ2-7; D is ambiguous. CDR1 and CDR2 from the germline V gene are SGHDT and YYEEEE. This CDR3 has 13 residues.

Regarding this clonotype: Germline and junction disagree at one end, which may indicate a read error. The rearrangement uses TRBV6-5 and TRBJ2-3; 7 bases agree with TRBD1. Germline V lookup: CDR1 MNHEY, CDR2 SVGAGI. This CDR3 is 17 amino acids long. The DNA for the CDR3 is TGTGCCAGCCACGAACAGGACAGGAGGAAGGGGACAGATACGCAATATTTT. Protein: CASHEQDRRKGTDTQYF.

With regard to this clonotype: The conserved phenylalanine or tryptophan is not found at the CDR3 terminus, so this likely reflects a read error. The chain has TRBV28 and TRBJ1-2; the D gene is possibly TRBD1 (5 bases). From germline, CDR1 is MDHEN and CDR2 SYDVKM. CDR3 length: 13 amino acids. The CDR3 is CVSSLTGGYGYTS. The CDR3 DNA sequence: TGTGTCAGCAGCCTGACGGGGGGCTATGGCTACACCTCC.

As for this clonotype: At one boundary the junction diverges from the germline segment, which might be a read error. This chain joins TRBV4-3 and TRBJ2-7; D is uncertain. This CDR3 contains 14 residues. From germline, CDR1 is LGHNA and CDR2 YSLEER. CDR3 DNA: TGCGCCAGCAGCCAAATGAAGGCCACGGGCGAGCAGCACTTC. It yields the protein CASSQMKATGEQHF.

As concerns this clonotype: The CDR3 end shows no conserved phenylalanine or tryptophan, and so a read error is likely. It is unclear where the CDR3 begins or ends on the DNA, so no DNA is shown, and the CDR3 is as TCRdb lists it. This chain connects TRBV4-1 to TRBJ2-1. Including both end residues, the CDR3 is 15 amino acids long. The germline CDR1 and CDR2 sequences are MGHRA and YSYEKL. The CDR3 loop is CASSPLGINNNEQFL.

In its sample, this clonotype was seen once. V usage is TRBV6-1 and J usage is TRBJ1-5; 8 nucleotides align to TRBD1. The CDR3 length is 16 residues. J gave up 4 bases and V 1 base, and 6 bases lay outside the gene matches. CDR1 is MNHNS and CDR2 is SASEGT in the germline V gene. As DNA, the CDR3 is TGTGCCAGCAGTGAAGAGACAGGGGATAGTAATCAGCCCCAGCATTTT. Residues: CASSEETGDSNQPQHF.

In its sample, this clonotype was seen many times. J is TRBJ2-1 and V is TRBV24-1, with D hard to call. CDR3 size: 12 residues. CDR1 is KGHDR and CDR2 is SFDVKD in the germline V gene. With 1 base removed from V and 7 bases from J, the gap between germline ends came to 4 bases. In DNA form, the CDR3 reads TGTGCCACCAGTGATTTAGGGAATGAGCAGTTCTTC. The encoded protein is CATSDLGNEQFF.

This clonotype was picked up a small number of times. This chain uses TRBV7-8 with TRBJ2-3; the match to TRBD2 covers 10 bases. CDR1 is SGHVS, CDR2 FQNEAQ, per germline. The J segment lost 6 bases and the V segment lost 0 bases, leaving 9 bases of the junction unmatched. This CDR3 contains 17 residues. CDR3 nucleotides: TGTGCCAGCAGCTTAGCCCAAGCGGGAGGGCCACATGATACGCAGTATTTT. Protein: CASSLAQAGGPHDTQYF.

The chain couples TRBV5-4 to TRBJ2-1; 13 positions match TRBD2. This CDR3 is 15 amino acids long. Per the germline V gene, CDR1 is SGHNT and CDR2 is YYREEE (reference sequence). V gave up 5 bases and J gave up 5 bases; unmatched junction bases: 4. CDR3 sequence reads: CASSYGTSGNNEQFF. In DNA form, the CDR3 reads TGTGCCAGCAGTTACGGGACTAGCGGGAACAATGAGCAGTTCTTC.

Concerning this clonotype itself: The CDR3 does not end in the conserved phenylalanine or tryptophan, so this is likely a read error. This sequence joins TRBV11-2 and TRBJ1-2; no clear D gene. Germline lookup yields CDR1 SGHAT and CDR2 FQNNGV. The CDR3 spans 11 residues. The CDR3 loop is CGSSEQYGYTI. DNA of the CDR3: TGTGGCAGCAGTGAACAGTATGGCTACACCATC.

As for this clonotype: One junction end disagrees with the germline gene, perhaps due to a read error. This CDR3 is CARSLDFPPYNVQFF. The CDR3 coding sequence is TGTGCCAGAAGTCTTGACTTTCCCCCGTACAATGTGCAGTTCTTC. V and J are TRBV5-5 and TRBJ2-1; D unresolved. CDR1 is SGHKS and CDR2 is YYEKEE in the germline V gene (reference sequence). The CDR3 sequence is 15 residues long.

The chain combines TRBV6-2 or TRBV6-3 with TRBJ2-1; D unclear. The CDR3 covers 12 residues. Germline V gene sequence: CDR1 MNHEY, CDR2 SVGEGT. This CDR3 reads CARQERYNEQFF. For the CDR3, the DNA is TGTGCACGCCAGGAGCGATACAATGAGCAGTTCTTC.

As regards this clonotype: An end of the junction does not agree with germline; a read error may underlie this. V and J are TRBV11-2 and TRBJ2-7; D not certain. There are 14 residues in the CDR3. The V gene's germline CDR1 is SGHAT and CDR2 FQNNGV. For the CDR3, the DNA is TGTGCCAACAGCTTAGATCTTGATGAATGGGAGCAGTACTTC. Translation: CANSLDLDEWEQYF.

This clonotype was counted a single time. At one boundary the junction diverges from the germline segment, which might be a read error. The chain has TRBV28 and TRBJ2-2; D remains unclear. The CDR3 consists of 13 residues. The germline V gene has CDR1 MDHEN and CDR2 SYDVKM. DNA for the CDR3: TGTACCAGCAGTTTACAGCACACCGGGGAGCTGTTTTTT. Encoded protein: CTSSLQHTGELFF.

By frequency in the sample, this clonotype is medium-sized. This chain uses TRBV12-5 with TRBJ2-3, with D possibly TRBD2 on 5 matching bases. Germline CDR1 and CDR2: LGHNT and FRNRAP. The CDR3 sequence is 14 residues long. Trimming removed 7 bases at V and 7 bases at J, with 18 bases between. CDR3 sequence: CASADQLGVHTQYF. DNA of the CDR3: TGTGCTAGTGCCGACCAACTAGGAGTGCATACGCAGTATTTT.